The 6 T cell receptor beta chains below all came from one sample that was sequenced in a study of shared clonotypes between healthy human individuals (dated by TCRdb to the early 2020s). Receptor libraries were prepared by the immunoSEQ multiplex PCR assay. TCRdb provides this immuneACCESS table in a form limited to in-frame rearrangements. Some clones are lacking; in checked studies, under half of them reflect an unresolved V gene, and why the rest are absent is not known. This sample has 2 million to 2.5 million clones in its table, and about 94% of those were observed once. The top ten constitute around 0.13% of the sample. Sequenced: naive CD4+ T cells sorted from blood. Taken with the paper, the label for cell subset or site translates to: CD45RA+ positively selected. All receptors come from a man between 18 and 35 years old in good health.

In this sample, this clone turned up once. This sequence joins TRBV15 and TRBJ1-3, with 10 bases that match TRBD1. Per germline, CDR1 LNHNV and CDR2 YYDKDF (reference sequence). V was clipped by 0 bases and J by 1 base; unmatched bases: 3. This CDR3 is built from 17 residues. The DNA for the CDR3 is TGTGCCACCAGCAGAGATCTGGACAGGGGGTCTGGAAACACCATATATTTT. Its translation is CATSRDLDRGSGNTIYF.

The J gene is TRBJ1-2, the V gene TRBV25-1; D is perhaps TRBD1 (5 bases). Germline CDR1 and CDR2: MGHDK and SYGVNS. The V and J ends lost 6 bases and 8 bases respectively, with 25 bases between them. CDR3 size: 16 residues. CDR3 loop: CASSKAAGGVLAGYTF. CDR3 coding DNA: TGTGCCAGCAGCAAAGCCGCGGGAGGGGTTTTAGCGGGCTACACCTTC.

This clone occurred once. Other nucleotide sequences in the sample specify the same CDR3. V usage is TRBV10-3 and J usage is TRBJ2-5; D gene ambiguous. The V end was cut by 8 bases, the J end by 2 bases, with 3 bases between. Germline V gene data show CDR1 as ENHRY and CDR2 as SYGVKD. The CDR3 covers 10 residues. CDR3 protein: CAIGQETQYF. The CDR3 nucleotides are TGTGCCATCGGACAAGAGACCCAGTACTTC.

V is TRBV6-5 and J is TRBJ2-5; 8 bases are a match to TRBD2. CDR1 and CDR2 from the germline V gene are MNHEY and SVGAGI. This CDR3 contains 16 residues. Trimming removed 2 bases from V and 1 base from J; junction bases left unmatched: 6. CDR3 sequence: CASSYRGSGTQETQYF. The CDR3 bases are TGTGCCAGCAGTTACCGGGGTAGCGGGACCCAAGAGACCCAGTACTTC.

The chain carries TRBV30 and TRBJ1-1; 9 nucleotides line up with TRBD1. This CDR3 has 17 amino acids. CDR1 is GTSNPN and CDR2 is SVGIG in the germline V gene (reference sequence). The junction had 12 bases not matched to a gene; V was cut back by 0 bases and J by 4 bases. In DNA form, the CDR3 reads TGTGCCTGGAGTGTACTCCCTGGGACAGGGCTGGGCACTGAAGCTTTCTTT. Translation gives CAWSVLPGTGLGTEAFF.

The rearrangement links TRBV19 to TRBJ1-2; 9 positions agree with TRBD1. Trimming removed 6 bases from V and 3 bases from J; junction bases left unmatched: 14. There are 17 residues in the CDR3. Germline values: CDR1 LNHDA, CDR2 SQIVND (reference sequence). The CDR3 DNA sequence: TGTGCCAGTAGAAACCGGGACAGGGAGTTTTTTGACTATGGCTACACCTTC. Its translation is CASRNRDREFFDYGYTF.